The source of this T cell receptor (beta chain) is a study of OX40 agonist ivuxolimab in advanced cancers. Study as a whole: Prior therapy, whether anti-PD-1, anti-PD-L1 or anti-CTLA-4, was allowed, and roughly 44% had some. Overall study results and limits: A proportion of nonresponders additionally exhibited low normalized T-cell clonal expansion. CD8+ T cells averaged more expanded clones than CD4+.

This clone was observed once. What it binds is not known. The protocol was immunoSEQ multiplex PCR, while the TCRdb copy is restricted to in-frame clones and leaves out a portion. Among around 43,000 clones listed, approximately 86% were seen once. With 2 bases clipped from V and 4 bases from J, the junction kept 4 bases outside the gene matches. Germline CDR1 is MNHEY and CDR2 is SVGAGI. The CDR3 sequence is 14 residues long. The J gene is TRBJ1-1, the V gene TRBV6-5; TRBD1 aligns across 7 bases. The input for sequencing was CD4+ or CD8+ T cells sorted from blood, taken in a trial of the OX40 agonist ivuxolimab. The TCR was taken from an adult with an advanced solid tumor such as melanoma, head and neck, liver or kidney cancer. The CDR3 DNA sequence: TGTGCCAGCAGTTACATCAGGGGGGTCACTGAAGCTTTCTTT. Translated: CASSYIRGVTEAFF.